Sequencing of this TCR beta chain was carried out in a study of shared clonotypes between healthy human individuals. Study-level findings and limits: In general, naive subsets displayed greater estimated richness than memory subsets did. Depth was large, yet rarefaction showed that sorted-subset sequencing was incomplete.

The CDR3 runs 14 residues. Germline trimming cut 6 bases from V and 6 bases from J; bases unmatched to any gene: 10. The germline V gene has CDR1 MNHEY and CDR2 SVGAGI. A CD45RA-negative memory subset and a CD45RA+ naive subset were separated from the CD4+ cells. The sample holds one count of this clone. What it recognizes is unknown. Original data processing: ImmunoSEQ gave junction-only sequences without quality scores, so filtering differed. Using immunoSEQ multiplex PCR, the repertoire was profiled, and TCRdb retains in-frame clones only, with some absent. The D gene and trimming were derived from the DNA, and the V and J assignments and clone size from that table. Of more than 400,000 clones listed, roughly 95% were seen once; the top ten hold about 0.064%.

The source material was naive CD4+ T cells sorted from blood. The sample's subset: CD45RA+ positively selected. The chain carries TRBV6-5 and TRBJ2-7; TRBD1 matches at 8 bases. The receptor comes from a woman under 40 in good health. The CDR3 DNA follows: TGTGCCAGCAGCCCATCCCGGACAGGGCTCGAGCAGTACTTC. It translates to CASSPSRTGLEQYF.